The rows below give T cell receptor beta chains drawn from one sample of a study of T cells in Graves' hyperthyroidism and ophthalmopathy. TCRdb used MiXCR to reprocess the multiplex PCR reads, holding one entry per CDR3 protein. Among under 800,000 distinct CDR3 sequences listed, less than 15% were seen once. The sequencing input was blood. The receptors derive from a woman in her late teens or twenties with Graves' hyperthyroidism. Each CDR3 is given with its conserved first and last residue. The D gene is left open where the match is weak. Some rows have no size entry. The others give once, few or many, or a class for an expanded clone.

>TRBJ1-4|NA|TRBV29-1|many
CSVADSGGLKLFF
TGCAGCGTCGCGGACAGTGGAGGCTTAAAACTGTTTTTT
>TRBJ2-7|NA|TRBV6-1|few
CASSLLGQPSSYEQYF
TGTGCCAGCAGTCTCCTAGGACAGCCTTCCTCCTACGAGCAGTACTTC
>TRBJ2-2|TRBD1|TRBV28|many
CASSFGDRATGELFF
TGTGCCAGCAGTTTTGGGGACAGGGCCACCGGGGAGCTGTTTTTT
>TRBJ2-7|TRBD1|TRBV20-1|many
CSARGLARGLSYEQYF
TGCAGTGCTAGAGGTCTTGCCAGGGGGTTATCCTACGAGCAGTACTTC
>TRBJ2-7|NA|TRBV6-5|many
CASSYGQSYEQYF
TGTGCCAGCAGTTACGGACAGTCCTACGAGCAGTACTTC
>TRBJ1-5|NA|TRBV27|many
CASSLAGYQPQHF
TGTGCCAGCAGTTTAGCCGGGTATCAGCCCCAGCATTTT
>TRBJ2-7|NA|TRBV7-8|NA
CTSSSITPEQYF
TGTACCAGCAGCTCCATTACTCCCGAGCAGTACTTC
>TRBJ1-4|NA|TRBV11-2|many
CASSPGQTNEKLFF
TGTGCCAGCAGCCCAGGACAGACTAATGAAAAACTGTTTTTT
>TRBJ2-1|NA|TRBV5-1|few
CASSLQASGVSNEQFF
TGCGCCAGCAGCTTGCAGGCGTCGGGGGTCAGTAATGAGCAGTTCTTC
>TRBJ2-3|TRBD2|TRBV20-1|many
CSAVAGGGTDTQYF
TGCAGTGCTGTAGCGGGAGGGGGCACAGATACGCAGTATTTT
>TRBJ1-5|NA|TRBV5-1|NA
CASSPTSGASNQPQHF
TGCGCCAGCAGCCCGACTTCGGGGGCAAGCAATCAGCCCCAGCATTTT
>TRBJ2-7|NA|TRBV7-6|many
CASTPSPRSLREQYF
TGTGCCAGCACCCCATCACCCAGGTCCTTACGGGAGCAGTACTTC
>TRBJ1-6|NA|TRBV18|many
CASSTGGFSPLHF
TGTGCCAGCTCAACCGGTGGGTTCTCACCCCTCCACTTT
>TRBJ2-7|TRBD2|TRBV6-5|NA
CASSWTSQSYEQYF
TGTGCCAGCAGTTGGACTAGCCAATCCTACGAGCAGTACTTC
>TRBJ2-2|NA|TRBV9|few
CASSVGSSVGTGELFF
TGTGCCAGCAGCGTCGGCTCCTCTGTGGGTACCGGGGAGCTGTTTTTT
>TRBJ2-5|TRBD2|TRBV12-3/TRBV12-4|many
CASSLGGGSGETQYF
TGTGCCAGCAGTCTTGGGGGAGGGTCGGGCGAGACCCAGTACTTC
>TRBJ1-1|NA|TRBV7-9|many
CASSRNLEAFF
TGTGCCAGCAGCCGAAACCTTGAAGCTTTCTTT
>TRBJ2-1|NA|TRBV9|many
CASSTYGGNEQFF
TGTGCCAGCAGCACCTATGGGGGAAATGAGCAGTTCTTC
>TRBJ2-7|TRBD1|TRBV7-6|few
CASSFGQGDVYEQYF
TGTGCCAGCAGCTTCGGACAGGGGGATGTCTACGAGCAGTACTTC
>TRBJ2-2|TRBD2|TRBV7-9|NA
CASSYGLAGAGELFF
TGTGCCAGCAGCTACGGACTAGCGGGAGCCGGGGAGCTGTTTTTT
>TRBJ2-1|NA|TRBV29-1|NA
CSVEAYSEQFF
TGCAGCGTTGAAGCCTACAGTGAGCAGTTCTTC
>TRBJ2-3|NA|TRBV2|many
CASSVRDIRTDTQYF
TGTGCCAGCAGTGTCCGGGACATCCGCACAGATACGCAGTATTTT
>TRBJ2-1|TRBD1|TRBV7-2|many
CASSEATGIGEQFF
TGTGCCAGCAGCGAAGCGACAGGGATTGGAGAGCAGTTCTTC
>TRBJ2-7|TRBD2|TRBV6-2/TRBV6-3|many
CASSLVEGGRTSYEQYF
TGTGCCAGCAGTTTAGTGGAGGGCGGGAGAACCAGTTACGAGCAGTACTTC
>TRBJ1-2|NA|TRBV14|NA
CASSESVGGGYTF
TGTGCCAGCAGCGAGTCCGTAGGAGGCGGCTACACCTTC
>TRBJ2-7|TRBD2|TRBV6-1|many
CASRSVLGLAGGEQYF
TGTGCCAGCAGGTCTGTATTAGGACTAGCGGGCGGCGAGCAGTACTTC
>TRBJ2-3|NA|TRBV6-2/TRBV6-3|many
CASRGLLDSEGDTQYF
TGTGCCAGCAGAGGACTCCTAGATTCCGAGGGCGATACGCAGTATTTT
>TRBJ2-3|TRBD2|TRBV3-1|NA
CASSQFAGGDQDTQYF
TGTGCCAGCAGCCAATTCGCGGGAGGCGACCAAGATACGCAGTATTTT
>TRBJ2-1|TRBD1|TRBV28|many
CASSLAGGASQFF
TGTGCCAGCAGTCTCGCAGGGGGCGCTTCCCAGTTCTTC
>TRBJ2-1|TRBD2|TRBV19|NA
CASSRVLAAYNEQFF
TGTGCCAGTAGTAGGGTCCTAGCGGCCTACAATGAGCAGTTCTTC
>TRBJ2-1|TRBD1|TRBV28|many
CASSETLGLTRGFYNEQFF
TGTGCCAGCAGTGAGACCCTTGGACTTACCAGGGGGTTCTACAATGAGCAGTTCTTC
>TRBJ2-7|TRBD2|TRBV19|NA
CASSNGAGGDEQYF
TGTGCCAGTAGTAACGGAGCGGGAGGCGACGAGCAGTACTTC
>TRBJ1-2|NA|TRBV4-3|NA
CASSSISGGYTF
TGCGCCAGCAGTTCGATTAGCGGAGGCTACACCTTC
>TRBJ2-3|NA|TRBV2|many
CASRPGYTQYF
TGTGCCAGCAGGCCGGGGTATACGCAGTATTTT
>TRBJ2-7|TRBD1|TRBV2|many
CASSEARQGVSYEQYF
TGTGCCAGCAGTGAAGCTCGACAGGGGGTCTCCTACGAGCAGTACTTC
>TRBJ2-5|NA|TRBV12-5|few
CASGLVGAGKETQYF
TGTGCTAGTGGTTTGGTCGGGGCAGGGAAGGAGACCCAGTACTTC
>TRBJ2-1|TRBD1|TRBV18|many
CASSAGQGVHEQFF
TGTGCCAGCTCGGCAGGACAGGGGGTGCATGAGCAGTTCTTC
>TRBJ2-5|TRBD1|TRBV29-1|few
CSAWTGTETQYF
TGCAGCGCTTGGACAGGGACAGAGACCCAGTACTTC
>TRBJ2-3|NA|TRBV25-1|NA
CASSEYVGNTDTQYF
TGTGCCAGCAGTGAATATGTAGGGAACACAGATACGCAGTATTTT
>TRBJ2-7|NA|TRBV4-2|NA
CASSQGGGIYEQYF
TGTGCCAGCAGCCAAGGGGGCGGGATTTACGAGCAGTACTTC
>TRBJ2-7|NA|TRBV4-3|few
CASSQGGSPGYEQYF
TGCGCCAGCAGCCAGGGGGGCAGTCCAGGGTACGAGCAGTACTTC
>TRBJ2-2|TRBD2|TRBV6-2/TRBV6-3|many
CASSSGTSGSRDTGELFF
TGTGCCAGCAGTTCTGGGACTAGCGGGAGTCGGGACACCGGGGAGCTGTTTTTT
>TRBJ2-3|TRBD2|TRBV7-8|many
CASSLELAGYTDTQYF
TGTGCCAGCAGCTTAGAACTAGCGGGTTACACAGATACGCAGTATTTT
>TRBJ2-1|TRBD2|TRBV19|NA
CASSRREGQGGEQFF
TGTGCCAGTAGTCGGCGGGAGGGCCAAGGGGGTGAGCAGTTCTTC
>TRBJ2-1|TRBD1|TRBV12-3/TRBV12-4|once
CASSGTGGHYNEQFF
TGTGCCAGCAGTGGGACAGGAGGTCACTACAATGAGCAGTTCTTC
>TRBJ2-7|NA|TRBV27|many
CASRPPHRRYEQYF
TGTGCCAGCAGGCCCCCACACAGGCGCTACGAGCAGTACTTC
>TRBJ1-6|NA|TRBV6-5|NA
CASSYSARGAYSPLHF
TGTGCCAGCAGTTACTCCGCCAGGGGTGCATATTCACCCCTCCACTTT
>TRBJ2-5|NA|TRBV25-1|few
CASSWQRPETQYF
TGTGCCAGCAGTTGGCAACGGCCGGAGACCCAGTACTTC
>TRBJ2-7|TRBD2|TRBV15|NA
CATSTPELAGNYEQYF
TGTGCCACCAGCACACCTGAGTTAGCGGGTAACTACGAGCAGTACTTC
>TRBJ2-5|NA|TRBV7-7|many
CASSPSPWGVEETQYF
TGTGCTAGCAGCCCTAGCCCTTGGGGGGTAGAGGAGACCCAGTACTTC
>TRBJ2-1|TRBD2|TRBV6-1|many
CASSGTSDSYNEQFF
TGTGCCAGCAGTGGGACTAGCGACTCCTACAATGAGCAGTTCTTC
>TRBJ2-7|TRBD2|TRBV7-2|NA
CASNQMSGRAYEQYF
TGTGCCAGCAACCAAATGAGCGGGAGGGCCTACGAGCAGTACTTC
>TRBJ1-3|NA|TRBV6-2/TRBV6-3|NA
CASSSRLRQASGNTIYF
TGTGCCAGCAGTTCCCGACTCCGACAGGCCTCTGGAAACACCATATATTTT
>TRBJ2-7|NA|TRBV7-9|NA
CASSWLGFYEQYF
TGTGCCAGCAGCTGGTTAGGCTTCTACGAGCAGTACTTC
>TRBJ2-7|TRBD1|TRBV19|NA
CASSPSGQGFHEQYF
TGTGCCAGTAGTCCGTCGGGACAGGGGTTTCACGAGCAGTACTTC
>TRBJ2-3|NA|TRBV7-9|few
CASSKTGGQLGDTQYF
TGTGCCAGCAGCAAAACGGGGGGACAGTTGGGAGATACGCAGTATTTT
>TRBJ2-3|NA|TRBV2|many
CASSEFGSSQYF
TGTGCCAGCAGTGAGTTCGGGTCGTCGCAGTATTTT
>TRBJ2-2|TRBD2|TRBV6-1|NA
CASSETSGRAGELFF
TGTGCCAGCAGTGAGACTAGCGGGAGAGCCGGGGAGCTGTTTTTT
>TRBJ1-6|TRBD1|TRBV18|many
CASSPAGQGLHF
TGTGCCAGCTCACCAGCGGGACAGGGCCTCCACTTT
>TRBJ1-6|TRBD1|TRBV12-3/TRBV12-4|NA
CASRADRDNSPFHF
TGTGCCAGCAGAGCCGACAGGGACAATTCACCCTTCCACTTT